The clone carrying this T cell receptor beta chain was counted ten times or more. Its antigen is undetermined. TCRdb reanalysed the 5' RACE reads using MiXCR and keeps one entry per CDR3 protein. The data contain some 130,000 distinct CDR3 sequences, about 17% of them seen just once; the ten biggest clones take up roughly 5.3%. The CDR3 consists of 18 residues. V lost 0 bases and J lost 2; bases outside the gene matches: 6. The germline V gene has CDR1 LGHNA and CDR2 YSLEER. These data are taken from a study of T-cell memory formation after mild COVID-19. Study-wide points: Clones contracting across day 15 to 85 had a balanced CD4/CD8 profile; later expanding clones leaned CD4+. CD8+ contracting clones occupied EMRA, while CD4+ ones occupied mainly CM and EM.

The chain has TRBV4-3 and TRBJ2-7; 14 bases map to TRBD2. The source is a man in his late teens or twenties who had mild COVID-19 (a few samples of this study predate the infection). Cell type and time point are not known. Sample: PBMCs or a T cell subset sorted from them (not recorded which). The CDR3 spells CASSQDRGLAGDPYEQYF. CDR3 coding DNA: TGCGCCAGCAGCCAAGATAGGGGACTAGCGGGGGACCCCTACGAGCAGTACTTC.